The clone carrying this TCR beta chain has only a few counts. The antigen is not known. The data belong to a study of blood T cells in healthy people across ages. Study-level results: The long-lived group displayed more naive CD4+ cells, plus higher diversity, than the aged donors did.

Primers used in a second PCR of about 7 to 11 cycles were a sample-barcoded 5' primer and a J-beta primer mix. TCRdb redid the calling of the 5' RACE reads with MiXCR, one entry per CDR3 protein. The data show over 500,000 distinct CDR3 sequences, with roughly half seen just once and approximately 12% held by the top ten. Donors each provided around 9 milliliters of peripheral blood. They isolated at least 6 million PBMCs from each sample. This sequence originates from a woman over 75 in good health. Sequencing was performed on blood.

The CDR3 DNA is TGTGCCATCCGGTCGAGCTCTGGAAACACCATATATTTT. This sequence encodes CAIRSSSGNTIYF. The rearrangement joins TRBV10-3 to TRBJ1-3; no definite D call. The germline CDR1 and CDR2 sequences are ENHRY and SYGVKD. V was cut by 8 bases and J by 0 bases, with 8 bases left in between. The CDR3 contains 13 residues.